Below are 32 T cell receptor beta chains sequenced from a single sample in a study of cytomegalovirus exposure and HLA in healthy donors (dated by TCRdb to 2015 to 2018). The receptor library was made with the immunoSEQ multiplex PCR assay. The multiplex PCR relied on a mix of 60 forward primers for TCR Vbeta segments and 13 reverse primers for TCR Jbeta segments. TCRdb holds this immuneACCESS table with in-frame rearrangements only. Some clones are missing; in checked studies, unresolved V genes explain under half, and the rest has no known cause. The sample contains around 80,000 clones, almost 80% of them found a single time. About 6.4% of the sample goes to the ten largest clones. The sample taken for sequencing was PBMCs. All receptors come from a female donor in good health and CMV-seronegative.

The CDR3 nucleotides are TGTGCCAGCAGCCCCAAGGCGGGGTTAGATACGCAGTATTTT. Protein: CASSPKAGLDTQYF. V usage is TRBV7-6 and J usage is TRBJ2-3; the D gene is possibly TRBD2 (6 bases). V lost 5 bases and J 5 bases, leaving 14 bases between the germline ends. There are 14 residues in the CDR3. The germline V gene encodes CDR1 SGHVS and CDR2 FNYEAQ.

V gene TRBV5-6 combines with J gene TRBJ2-7; TRBD2 is a possible D gene (6 bases). V gave up 3 bases and J gave up 5 bases, with 12 bases separating them. The CDR3 loop spans 13 amino acids. Germline V CDR1 and CDR2: SGHDT, YYEEEE. The CDR3 sequence is CASSWATRNEQYF. CDR3 coding DNA: TGTGCCAGCAGCTGGGCGACTAGAAACGAGCAGTACTTC.

This rearrangement joins TRBV7-9 to TRBJ2-7, with TRBD1 matching over 8 bases. In germline, CDR1 is SEHNR, CDR2 FQNEAQ (reference sequence). The ends lost 8 bases at V and 0 bases at J; junction bases unmatched: 9. The CDR3 spans 15 residues. Here the CDR3 reads CASPHRGKISYEQYF. In nucleotides, the CDR3 is TGTGCCAGCCCACACAGGGGGAAAATCTCCTACGAGCAGTACTTC.

V usage is TRBV6-6 and J usage is TRBJ2-7; 10 bases align to TRBD2. The germline V gene has CDR1 MNHNY and CDR2 SVGAGI (reference sequence). This CDR3 contains 16 residues. V was clipped by 5 bases and J by 1 base; unmatched bases: 8. The CDR3 reads CASSRPGLAPSYEQYF. CDR3 nucleotide sequence: TGTGCCAGCAGTCGTCCGGGACTAGCGCCGTCCTACGAGCAGTACTTC.

V gene TRBV18 combines with J gene TRBJ2-7, with 8 nucleotides matching TRBD1. V lost 8 bases, J lost 4 bases, and 10 bases stayed unmatched. The CDR3 has 14 residues. Germline CDR1 reads KGHSH; CDR2 reads LQKENI. The CDR3 loop reads CASNEDRANYEQYF. The CDR3 nucleotides are TGTGCCAGCAATGAGGACAGGGCAAATTACGAGCAGTACTTC.

This clone has more than one count but fewer than ten. The chain links TRBV6-5 to TRBJ1-5, with D maybe TRBD1 (6 bases). The germline CDR1 and CDR2 sequences are MNHEY and SVGAGI. Trimming stripped 6 bases from V and 3 bases from J, with 12 bases between. The length of the CDR3 is 14 residues. The CDR3 DNA is TGTGCCAGCAGACCGACAGGAACCAATCAGCCCCAGCATTTT. Protein sequence: CASRPTGTNQPQHF.

The V and J genes are TRBV7-6 and TRBJ2-1; D unclear. The CDR3 is made up of 18 amino acids. The V end was cut by 2 bases, the J end by 2 bases, with 19 bases between. The V gene's germline CDR1 is SGHVS and CDR2 FNYEAQ. CDR3 nucleotides: TGTGCCAGCAGCTTAAGTTTAGGTGGAGCCGGAACCTACAATGAGCAGTTCTTC. Translation gives CASSLSLGGAGTYNEQFF.

This clone was counted once. The V gene is TRBV6-6, the J gene TRBJ2-1; no reliable D call. V dropped 3 bases and J dropped 5 bases, with 17 bases sitting between them. The CDR3 has 16 residues. Germline lookup yields CDR1 MNHNY and CDR2 SVGAGI (reference sequence). Here the CDR3 reads CASSYQSAINNNEQFF. In DNA form, the CDR3 reads TGTGCCAGCAGTTATCAAAGCGCCATCAATAACAATGAGCAGTTCTTC.

The rearrangement uses TRBV19 and TRBJ2-2; D gene ambiguous. This CDR3 is 13 amino acids long. Germline-derived CDR1 and CDR2 are LNHDA and SQIVND (reference sequence). With 3 bases removed from V and 5 bases from J, the gap between germline ends came to 7 bases. The chain's CDR3 is CASSIRVTGELFF. CDR3 DNA: TGTGCCAGTAGTATTCGGGTAACCGGGGAGCTGTTTTTT. Full variable domain (missing parts from reference TRBV19 and TRBJ2-2): DGGITQSPKYLFRKEGQNVTLSCEQNLNHDAMYWYRQDPGQGLRLIYYSQIVNDFQKGDIAEGYSVSREKKESFPLTVTSAQKNPTAFYLCASSIRVTGELFFGEGSRLTVL.

This sequence joins TRBV7-2 and TRBJ2-2, with D unclear. The germline V gene encodes CDR1 SGHTA and CDR2 FQGNSA. This CDR3 spans 16 amino acids. The V gene lost 5 bases and the J gene lost 2 bases, with 15 bases spanning the gap. In DNA, the CDR3 is TGTGCCAGCAGCCCGCCTTCGGGTGCTAACACCGGGGAGCTGTTTTTT. Amino acid sequence: CASSPPSGANTGELFF.

This chain connects TRBV5-1 to TRBJ1-2, with TRBD1 matching over 7 bases. The V segment lost 5 bases and the J segment 5 bases; nucleotides outside the gene matches: 6. The germline CDR1 and CDR2 sequences are SGHRS and YFSETQ. CDR3 length equals 13 residues. DNA of the CDR3: TGCGCCAGCAGTCCTGACAGGGAATATGGCTACACCTTC. It codes for CASSPDREYGYTF.

The V call is TRBV4-2, the J call TRBJ1-2; D may be TRBD1 (5 bases). The CDR3 has 13 amino acids. Germline values: CDR1 LGHNA, CDR2 YNFKEQ. The V end lost 1 base, the J end lost 5 bases, and 8 bases lay between the germline ends. The CDR3 spells CASSQGGGYGYTF. CDR3 sequence (DNA): TGTGCCAGCAGCCAAGGGGGGGGATATGGCTACACCTTC.

The rearrangement links TRBV9 to TRBJ1-1; D gene unclear. The CDR3 covers 12 residues. The V end lost 4 bases, the J end lost 8 bases, and 12 bases lay between the germline ends. Germline CDR1 is SGDLS and CDR2 is YYNGEE. In DNA, the CDR3 is TGTGCCAGCAGCCAACCGTACAAGGAAGCTTTCTTT. Protein product: CASSQPYKEAFF.

The chain is built from TRBV7-9 and TRBJ1-6; possible D gene TRBD1, 5 bases. CDR3 length equals 15 residues. Germline CDR1 SEHNR, CDR2 FQNEAQ (reference sequence). Trimming pared 5 bases from V and 5 bases from J, leaving 13 bases between. Here the CDR3 reads CASSPAGPDNSPLHF. The DNA of the CDR3 is TGTGCCAGCAGCCCCGCAGGGCCGGATAATTCACCCCTCCACTTT.

The CDR3 DNA is TGTGCCAGCAGCCAATCTCAGGGGGAGACCCAGTACTTC. This gives the protein CASSQSQGETQYF. J is TRBJ2-5 and V is TRBV16; a weak D match, TRBD1 (6 bases). The CDR3 runs to 13 residues. The germline gives CDR1 KGHSY, CDR2 FQNENV. Trimming took off 0 bases at V and 5 bases at J, with 7 bases between the two ends.

This clone was picked up a small number of times. The CDR3 sequence: CASSPTWGREDTEAFF. CDR3 coding DNA: TGTGCCAGCAGCCCAACGTGGGGCAGGGAGGACACTGAAGCTTTCTTT. The J gene is TRBJ1-1, the V gene TRBV5-5; the D gene is possibly TRBD1 (5 bases). Germline loops: CDR1 SGHKS, CDR2 YYEKEE (reference sequence). V gave up 4 bases and J gave up 3 bases, with 19 bases separating them. This CDR3 contains 16 residues. Together with reference TRBV5-5 and TRBJ1-1, the CDR3 gives the full variable domain: DAGVTQSPTHLIKTRGQQVTLRCSPISGHKSVSWYQQVLGQGPQFIFQYYEKEERGRGNFPDRFSARQFPNYSSELNVNALLLGDSALYLCASSPTWGREDTEAFFGQGTRLTVV.

The chain recombines TRBV10-2 with TRBJ1-4, with TRBD1 as a possible D gene (5 bases). Germline loops: CDR1 WSHSY, CDR2 SAAADI. V was shortened by 1 base and J by 8 bases, with 8 bases between the two germline ends. The CDR3 covers 13 residues. DNA for the CDR3: TGCGCCAGCAGTGAGTTAGGGGCAGAAAAACTGTTTTTT. Translating gives CASSELGAEKLFF.

The chain carries TRBV30 and TRBJ1-1; a weak D match, TRBD1 (5 bases). With 0 bases removed from V and 2 bases from J, the gap between germline ends came to 19 bases. CDR1 is GTSNPN and CDR2 is SVGIG in the germline V gene (reference sequence). The CDR3 sequence is 17 residues long. The CDR3 sequence: CAWSVRGSVRVNTEAFF. In DNA form, the CDR3 reads TGTGCCTGGAGTGTACGGGGGTCAGTCAGGGTTAACACTGAAGCTTTCTTT.

This sequence joins TRBV2 and TRBJ2-1, with D unclear. Germline-derived CDR1 and CDR2 are SNHLY and FYNNEI. The CDR3 sequence is 12 residues long. Trimming pared 4 bases from V and 10 bases from J, leaving 11 bases between. DNA of the CDR3: TGTGCCAGCAGTGTCCAGACAATGGAGCAGTTCTTC. It encodes CASSVQTMEQFF.

About this clone itself: One end of the junction is discordant with germline, which a read error may explain. The rearrangement links TRBV4-3 to TRBJ2-5, with D maybe TRBD1 (6 bases). CDR3 size: 15 residues. Germline V gene lookup returns CDR1 LGHNA and CDR2 YSLEER. The CDR3 region has the DNA TGCGCCAGCAGCCAAGGCCAGGGGAAAAGAGAGGCCCAGTACTTC. Its protein is CASSQGQGKREAQYF.

The V gene is TRBV7-2, the J gene TRBJ1-5; maybe TRBD1 (6 bases). The V end lost 4 bases, the J end lost 7 bases, and 14 bases lay between the germline ends. Germline V gene lookup returns CDR1 SGHTA and CDR2 FQGNSA. The CDR3 loop spans 14 amino acids. Written as DNA, the CDR3 is TGTGCCAGCAGCTCGGGGGGGGGCATACAGCCCCAGCATTTT. Protein sequence: CASSSGGGIQPQHF.

V is TRBV6-1 and J is TRBJ2-3; weak D call: TRBD1 (5 bases). CDR3 size: 13 residues. V was clipped by 6 bases and J by 6 bases, with 13 bases between them. Germline CDR1 is MNHNS and CDR2 is SASEGT. CDR3 in DNA: TGTGCCAGCAGCGACCAGGGAAGTGATACGCAGTATTTT. It translates to CASSDQGSDTQYF.

The chain has TRBV25-1 and TRBJ1-6; D call uncertain. The CDR3 has 14 amino acids. V was shortened by 6 bases and J by 7 bases, with 13 bases between the two germline ends. Germline V CDR1 and CDR2: MGHDK, SYGVNS. CDR3: CASSAVSTNSPLHF. The CDR3 DNA sequence: TGTGCCAGCAGCGCAGTTTCCACGAATTCACCCCTCCACTTT.

The chain employs TRBV2 and TRBJ2-3; 9 nucleotides line up with TRBD1. Per the germline V gene, CDR1 is SNHLY and CDR2 is FYNNEI. V was clipped by 5 bases and J by 3 bases; unmatched bases: 6. The CDR3 spans 15 residues. In nucleotides, the CDR3 is TGTGCCAGCAGTACTACAGGGGGCCGTACAGATACGCAGTATTTT. Residues: CASSTTGGRTDTQYF.

The CDR3 nucleotides are TGTGCCTGGACAGGGTTGGACTATGGCTACACCTTC. It is translated as CAWTGLDYGYTF. The chain uses TRBV30 and TRBJ1-2, with D maybe TRBD1 (5 bases). The CDR3 consists of 12 residues. Germline CDR1 is GTSNPN and CDR2 is SVGIG (reference sequence). Deletions cut 4 bases from V and 3 bases from J, with 9 bases between.

This chain uses TRBV19 with TRBJ1-1; the D is unclear. The CDR3 consists of 15 residues. Per the germline V gene, CDR1 is LNHDA and CDR2 is SQIVND (reference sequence). V was pared by 3 bases and J by 0 bases, with 11 bases between. CDR3 amino acids: CASSINPVVNTEAFF. As DNA, the CDR3 is TGTGCCAGTAGTATTAATCCGGTAGTGAACACTGAAGCTTTCTTT.

The rearrangement links TRBV28 to TRBJ1-1; D not resolved. V lost 6 bases to trimming and J lost 2 bases, with 13 bases between them. The germline V gene has CDR1 MDHEN and CDR2 SYDVKM. The CDR3 extends over 14 amino acids. The CDR3 region has the DNA TGTGCCAGCAGAACTCCGGGTCGAAACACTGAAGCTTTCTTT. Its translation: CASRTPGRNTEAFF.

The chain joins TRBV6-1 to TRBJ1-2; D possibly corresponds to TRBD1 (5 bases). V lost 4 bases, J lost 4 bases, and 16 bases lay in between. The germline CDR1 and CDR2 sequences are MNHNS and SASEGT. This CDR3 has 15 amino acids. The CDR3 DNA follows: TGTGCCAGCAGTGTTGGGAGTGGGGGGGGCTATGGCTACACCTTC. This encodes CASSVGSGGGYGYTF.

This chain joins TRBV27 and TRBJ2-4; TRBD2 might be the D (7 bases). The CDR3 has 16 residues. Germline-derived CDR1 and CDR2 are MNHEY and SMNVEV (reference sequence). Trimming left V 6 bases short and J 8 bases short, with 23 bases between. CDR3 region: CASRSEGGEGADIQYF. The CDR3 nucleotides are TGTGCCAGCAGGTCAGAGGGGGGGGAGGGCGCGGACATTCAGTACTTC.

This clone was seen only once. The V gene is TRBV19, the J gene TRBJ2-3, with D tentatively TRBD2 (5 bases). Germline values: CDR1 LNHDA, CDR2 SQIVND (reference sequence). Trimming removed 7 bases from V and 3 bases from J, with 14 bases in between. There are 14 residues in the CDR3. CDR3 bases: TGTGCCAGTAAAGTCCCAGGCGGGACAGATACGCAGTATTTT. This encodes CASKVPGGTDTQYF.

The V gene is TRBV5-1, the J gene TRBJ1-5, with D perhaps TRBD1 (6 bases). This CDR3 is 16 amino acids long. Trimming took off 4 bases at V and 6 bases at J, with 20 bases between the two ends. Germline V gives CDR1 SGHRS, CDR2 YFSETQ. The CDR3, as DNA: TGCGCCAGCAGCGTCTCTTACAGGGAGAATAGTCAGCCCCAGCATTTT. Encoded protein: CASSVSYRENSQPQHF.

V gene TRBV9 combines with J gene TRBJ2-5, with 12 bases identical to TRBD2. From germline, CDR1 is SGDLS and CDR2 YYNGEE. The CDR3 runs to 16 residues. J lost 3 bases, V lost 0 bases, and 3 bases had no gene match. The CDR3 loop reads CASSVGASGREETQYF. DNA of the CDR3: TGTGCCAGCAGCGTAGGGGCTAGCGGGAGGGAAGAGACCCAGTACTTC.